The 22 T cell receptor beta chains listed next were all sequenced from one sample in a study of blood T cell repertoires in COVID-19. The table came from immunoSEQ multiplex PCR; TCRdb's copy has only in-frame clones and leaves some out. The sample yields around 300,000 clones, 80% to 95% seen once. The sample consisted of peripheral blood. These receptors were taken from a woman in her twenties or thirties with COVID-19, enrolled during active disease.

This rearrangement joins TRBV5-1 to TRBJ1-3; no definite D call. Trimming cost V 4 bases and J 0 bases, with 14 bases left between them. CDR3 length: 16 residues. Looked up from germline, CDR1 is SGHRS and CDR2 is YFSETQ. The CDR3 loop reads CASSPLPPLSGNTIYF. DNA for the CDR3: TGCGCCAGCAGCCCCCTACCGCCTCTCTCTGGAAACACCATATATTTT.

The CDR3 DNA is TGTGCCAGCAGTGAAGCAGCGACAGGGTACTATGGCTACACCTTC. This encodes CASSEAATGYYGYTF. The chain has TRBV6-1 and TRBJ1-2, with 7 bases lining up with TRBD1. The CDR3 extends over 15 amino acids. Germline V CDR1 and CDR2: MNHNS, SASEGT. The junction had 4 bases not matched to a gene; V was cut back by 0 bases and J by 3 bases.

The chain combines TRBV5-4 with TRBJ1-2; D may be TRBD1 (6 bases). Germline V CDR1 and CDR2: SGHNT, YYREEE (reference sequence). Trimming removed 3 bases at V and 5 bases at J, with 14 bases between. This CDR3 comprises 14 residues. The CDR3 nucleotides are TGTGCCAGCAGCTCCGGGACACGAATTTATGGCTACACCTTC. This encodes CASSSGTRIYGYTF. The whole variable domain, remainder taken from reference TRBV5-4 and TRBJ1-2, is ETGVTQSPTHLIKTRGQQVTLRCSSQSGHNTVSWYQQALGQGPQFIFQYYREEENGRGNFPPRFSGLQFPNYSSELNVNALELDDSALYLCASSSGTRIYGYTFGSGTRLTVV.

The rearrangement uses TRBV29-1 and TRBJ2-1, with D tentatively TRBD1 (6 bases). The CDR3 covers 14 residues. Germline CDR1 is SQVTM and CDR2 is ANQGSEA. V was trimmed by 2 bases and J by 5 bases, leaving 13 bases between them. The CDR3 loop reads CSVEKGTSNNEQFF. The DNA for the CDR3 is TGCAGCGTTGAAAAGGGGACATCCAACAATGAGCAGTTCTTC.

The CDR3 protein is CASSSGQGGMRNYGYTF. The CDR3 nucleotides read TGTGCCAGCAGTTCCGGACAGGGGGGGATGAGAAACTATGGCTACACCTTC. V gene TRBV11-2 combines with J gene TRBJ1-2; TRBD1 agrees at 10 bases. The ends lost 6 bases at V and 2 bases at J; junction bases unmatched: 12. The CDR3 consists of 17 residues. The germline V gene encodes CDR1 SGHAT and CDR2 FQNNGV.

This clone appeared once. The gene calls are TRBV21-1 and TRBJ1-2. TRBV21-1 is annotated as a pseudogene. The CDR3 is 19 residues long. The CDR3 is CASSTKGGIRGTVRNGYTF. The CDR3 DNA reads TGTGCCAGCAGCACTAAGGGGGGGATCAGGGGAACGGTGAGGAATGGCTACACCTTC.

The chain combines TRBV6-5 with TRBJ2-1; possible D gene TRBD1, 6 bases. The germline gives CDR1 MNHEY, CDR2 SVGAGI. The V and J ends lost 8 bases and 4 bases respectively, with 6 bases between them. CDR3 length equals 11 residues. CDR3 amino acids: CASGQYNEQFF. For the CDR3, the DNA is TGTGCCAGCGGACAGTACAATGAGCAGTTCTTC.

The V and J genes are TRBV27 and TRBJ1-5; D is undetermined. Trimming stripped 0 bases from V and 4 bases from J, with 7 bases between. Germline V lookup: CDR1 MNHEY, CDR2 SMNVEV (reference sequence). This CDR3 spans 14 amino acids. Written as DNA, the CDR3 is TGTGCCAGCAGTTTATCGATGACTAATCAGCCCCAGCATTTT. Encoded protein: CASSLSMTNQPQHF.

CDR3: CASSLGAGGPFETQYF. The CDR3 DNA reads as TGTGCCAGCAGCTTAGGGGCGGGAGGGCCTTTTGAGACCCAGTACTTC. V and J are TRBV5-4 and TRBJ2-5, with 9 bases fitting TRBD2. Germline lookup yields CDR1 SGHNT and CDR2 YYREEE (reference sequence). The V gene end was trimmed by 2 bases and the J gene end by 5 bases; junction bases not matched to a gene: 10. The CDR3 totals 16 residues.

The CDR3 reads CASSPDRATYKGYTF. For the CDR3, the DNA is TGTGCCAGCAGCCCGGACAGGGCGACATACAAGGGCTACACCTTC. The V and J genes are TRBV11-2 and TRBJ1-2; the match to TRBD1 covers 8 bases. The CDR3 has 15 residues. Germline values: CDR1 SGHAT, CDR2 FQNNGV. V lost 5 bases, J lost 8 bases, and 13 bases stayed unmatched.

The chain has TRBV15 and TRBJ1-5, with D uncertain. Germline loops: CDR1 LNHNV, CDR2 YYDKDF (reference sequence). Deletions cut 6 bases from V and 1 base from J, with 10 bases between. The CDR3 length is 14 residues. The CDR3 reads CATSMLRSNQPQHF. DNA for the CDR3: TGTGCCACCAGTATGTTGCGAAGCAATCAGCCCCAGCATTTT.

This clone was seen more than once but under ten times. The rearrangement links TRBV5-4 to TRBJ1-1, with D unresolved. CDR1 is SGHNT, CDR2 YYREEE, per germline (reference sequence). This CDR3 is 13 amino acids long. The V end lost 2 bases, the J end lost 8 bases, and 13 bases lay between the germline ends. This chain's CDR3 is CASSLDYLGEAFF. In DNA, the CDR3 is TGTGCCAGCAGCTTAGACTATTTGGGAGAAGCTTTCTTT.

V is TRBV19 and J is TRBJ2-1; the match to TRBD2 covers 12 bases. CDR3 length: 15 amino acids. Germline V gene data show CDR1 as LNHDA and CDR2 as SQIVND (reference sequence). Unmatched junction bases numbered 2, after V lost 3 bases and J lost 5 bases. The CDR3 sequence is CASSMTSGSHNEQFF. The CDR3, as DNA: TGTGCCAGTAGTATGACTAGCGGGAGCCACAATGAGCAGTTCTTC.

This clone was counted once. The rearrangement joins TRBV30 to TRBJ1-4; possibly TRBD1 for D (5 bases). V was shortened by 3 bases and J by 8 bases, with 13 bases between the two germline ends. From germline, CDR1 is GTSNPN and CDR2 SVGIG (reference sequence). There are 13 residues in the CDR3. The CDR3 sequence: CAWSPRDWEKLFF. The CDR3 DNA sequence: TGTGCCTGGAGCCCCCGGGACTGGGAAAAACTGTTTTTT.

The V call is TRBV13, the J call TRBJ1-2; 7 bases fit TRBD1. The V and J ends lost 5 bases and 4 bases, in that order; junction bases with no gene match: 4. The CDR3 spans 13 residues. Germline V lookup: CDR1 PRHDT, CDR2 FYEKMQ (reference sequence). The chain's CDR3 is CASSRDRLYGYTF. CDR3 DNA sequence: TGTGCCAGCAGCCGGGACAGACTCTATGGCTACACCTTC. Based on the CDR3 plus reference TRBV13 and TRBJ1-2, the full variable domain is AAGVIQSPRHLIKEKRETATLKCYPIPRHDTVYWYQQGPGQDPQFLISFYEKMQSDKGSIPDRFSAQQFSDYHSELNMSSLELGDSALYFCASSRDRLYGYTFGSGTRLTVV.

The rearrangement joins TRBV9 to TRBJ1-2; TRBD1 matches at 7 bases. V was pared by 3 bases and J by 6 bases, with 14 bases of the junction left unmatched. Germline V gives CDR1 SGDLS, CDR2 YYNGEE. The CDR3 contains 16 residues. The CDR3, as DNA: TGTGCCAGCAGCGCCCAAAGTAGGGGGCAGGAGCATGGCTACACCTTC. Translation gives CASSAQSRGQEHGYTF.

Remarks on this clone: Different DNA sequences within this sample yield the same CDR3. The V and J genes are TRBV5-6 and TRBJ2-7, with D perhaps TRBD1 (6 bases). The CDR3 has 14 residues. Germline V gene lookup returns CDR1 SGHDT and CDR2 YYEEEE. V lost 1 base to trimming and J lost 0 bases, with 8 bases between them. The CDR3 region is CASSLTGISYEQYF. CDR3 nucleotide sequence: TGTGCCAGCAGCTTGACAGGGATCTCCTACGAGCAGTACTTC.

J is TRBJ2-1 and V is TRBV6-6, with TRBD2 matching over 7 bases. J was trimmed by 0 bases and V by 0 bases; bases with no gene match: 2. The germline V gene encodes CDR1 MNHNY and CDR2 SVGAGI (reference sequence). This CDR3 contains 16 residues. As DNA, the CDR3 is TGTGCCAGCAGTTACTCTCCTAGCGGCTCCTACAATGAGCAGTTCTTC. It codes for CASSYSPSGSYNEQFF.

The rearrangement links TRBV27 to TRBJ2-1; 10 nucleotides line up with TRBD1. This CDR3 has 15 amino acids. V gave up 4 bases and J gave up 5 bases; unmatched junction bases: 5. Germline values: CDR1 MNHEY, CDR2 SMNVEV (reference sequence). This CDR3 reads CASSSRQGAHNEQFF. The DNA of the CDR3 is TGTGCCAGCAGTTCCCGACAGGGGGCGCACAATGAGCAGTTCTTC.

This clone was seen only once. The chain employs TRBV5-1 and TRBJ2-6, with 8 bases that match TRBD1. Losses at the gene ends were 7 bases for V and 0 bases for J; bases not matched to a gene: 9. CDR1 and CDR2 (germline): SGHRS, YFSETQ. The CDR3 is 17 amino acids. The CDR3 reads CASASGQGDSGANVLTF. As DNA, the CDR3 is TGCGCCAGCGCTTCCGGACAGGGCGACTCTGGGGCCAACGTCCTGACTTTC.

This clone has at least ten counts. The chain carries TRBV3-1 (or the pseudogene TRBV3-2) and TRBJ2-2, with unresolved D. There are 14 residues in the CDR3. The V end lost 1 base, the J end lost 1 base, and 4 bases lay between the germline ends. CDR1 and CDR2 from the germline V gene are LGHDT and YNNKEL (reference sequence). The DNA for the CDR3 is TGTGCCAGCAGCCAAGGACTGAACACCGGGGAGCTGTTTTTT. It codes for CASSQGLNTGELFF.

The V call is TRBV28, the J call TRBJ1-1, with unresolved D. Between the trimmed V and J ends, which lost 2 bases and 4 bases, there was a span of 11 bases. Germline CDR1 is MDHEN and CDR2 is SYDVKM. The CDR3 totals 14 residues. CDR3 amino acids: CASSLIREATEAFF. CDR3 in DNA: TGTGCCAGCAGTTTAATAAGGGAGGCCACTGAAGCTTTCTTT.